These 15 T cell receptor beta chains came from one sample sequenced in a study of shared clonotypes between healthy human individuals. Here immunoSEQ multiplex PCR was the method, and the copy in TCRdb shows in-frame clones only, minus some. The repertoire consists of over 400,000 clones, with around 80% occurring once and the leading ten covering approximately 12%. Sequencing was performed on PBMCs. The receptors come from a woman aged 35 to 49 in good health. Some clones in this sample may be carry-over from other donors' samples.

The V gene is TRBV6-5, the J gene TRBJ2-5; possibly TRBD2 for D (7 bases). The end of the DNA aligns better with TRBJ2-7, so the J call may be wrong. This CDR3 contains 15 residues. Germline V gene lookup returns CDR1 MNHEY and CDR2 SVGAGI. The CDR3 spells CASSYRGGDSYEQYF. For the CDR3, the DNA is TGTGCCAGCAGTTATAGGGGGGGGGACTCCTACGAGCAGTACTTC.

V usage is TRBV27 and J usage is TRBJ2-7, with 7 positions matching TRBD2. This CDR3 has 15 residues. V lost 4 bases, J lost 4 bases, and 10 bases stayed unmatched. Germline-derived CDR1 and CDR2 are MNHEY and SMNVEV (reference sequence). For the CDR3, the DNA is TGTGCCAGCAGTTCAAGCGGGGAGTTGGCATACGAGCAGTACTTC. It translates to CASSSSGELAYEQYF.

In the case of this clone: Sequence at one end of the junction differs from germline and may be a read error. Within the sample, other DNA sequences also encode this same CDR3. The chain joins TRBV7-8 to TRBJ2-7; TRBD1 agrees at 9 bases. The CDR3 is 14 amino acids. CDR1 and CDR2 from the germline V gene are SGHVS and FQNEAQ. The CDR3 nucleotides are TGCGCCAGCACCTCCTGGGACAGGGCGCGCGAGCAGTACTTC. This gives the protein CASTSWDRAREQYF.

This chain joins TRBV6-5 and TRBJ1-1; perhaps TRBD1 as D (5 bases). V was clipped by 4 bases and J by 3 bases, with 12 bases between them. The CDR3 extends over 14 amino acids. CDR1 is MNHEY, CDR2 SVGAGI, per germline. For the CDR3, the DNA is TGTGCCAGCAGTTGGGGGGAATTGGACACTGAAGCTTTCTTT. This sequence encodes CASSWGELDTEAFF.

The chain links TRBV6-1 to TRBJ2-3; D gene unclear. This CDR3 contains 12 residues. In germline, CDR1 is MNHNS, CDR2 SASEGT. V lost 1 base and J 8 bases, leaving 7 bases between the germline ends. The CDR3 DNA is TGTGCCAGCAGTGAAGGAGCTCCTACGCAGTATTTT. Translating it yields CASSEGAPTQYF.

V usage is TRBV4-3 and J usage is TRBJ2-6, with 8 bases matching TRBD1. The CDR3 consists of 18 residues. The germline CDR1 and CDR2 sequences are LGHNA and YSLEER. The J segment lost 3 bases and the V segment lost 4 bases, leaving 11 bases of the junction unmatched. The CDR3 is CASSPKGTGTLGANVLTF. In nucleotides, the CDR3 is TGCGCCAGCAGCCCCAAAGGGACAGGCACGCTTGGGGCCAACGTCCTGACTTTC.

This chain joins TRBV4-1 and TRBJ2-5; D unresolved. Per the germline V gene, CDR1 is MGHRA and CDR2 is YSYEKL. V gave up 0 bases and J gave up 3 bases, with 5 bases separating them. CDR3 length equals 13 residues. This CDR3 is CASSQDGEETQYF. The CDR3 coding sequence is TGCGCCAGCAGCCAAGATGGCGAAGAGACCCAGTACTTC.

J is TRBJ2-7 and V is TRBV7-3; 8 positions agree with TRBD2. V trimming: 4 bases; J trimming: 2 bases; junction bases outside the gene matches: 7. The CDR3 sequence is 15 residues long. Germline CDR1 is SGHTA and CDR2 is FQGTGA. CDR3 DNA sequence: TGTGCCAGCAGCTCACAAGCGGGAGCCACCTACGAGCAGTACTTC. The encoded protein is CASSSQAGATYEQYF.

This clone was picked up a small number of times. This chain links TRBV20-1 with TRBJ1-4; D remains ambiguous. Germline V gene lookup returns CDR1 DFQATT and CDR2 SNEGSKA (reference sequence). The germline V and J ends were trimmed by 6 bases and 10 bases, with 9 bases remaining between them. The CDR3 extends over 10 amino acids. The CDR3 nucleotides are TGCAGTGCACCTCTAGGAAAACTGTTTTTT. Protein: CSAPLGKLFF.

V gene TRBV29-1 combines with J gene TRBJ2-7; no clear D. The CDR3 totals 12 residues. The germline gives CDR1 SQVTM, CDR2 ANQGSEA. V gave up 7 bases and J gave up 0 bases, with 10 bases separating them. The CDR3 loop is CSAGTNSYEQYF. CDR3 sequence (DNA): TGCAGCGCCGGAACCAACTCCTACGAGCAGTACTTC.

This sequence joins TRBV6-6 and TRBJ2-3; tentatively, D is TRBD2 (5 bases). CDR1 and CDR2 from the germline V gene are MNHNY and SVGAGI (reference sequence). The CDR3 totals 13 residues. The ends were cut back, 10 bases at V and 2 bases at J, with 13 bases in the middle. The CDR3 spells CATNLDFTDTQYF. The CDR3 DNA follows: TGTGCCACCAACCTGGACTTCACAGATACGCAGTATTTT.

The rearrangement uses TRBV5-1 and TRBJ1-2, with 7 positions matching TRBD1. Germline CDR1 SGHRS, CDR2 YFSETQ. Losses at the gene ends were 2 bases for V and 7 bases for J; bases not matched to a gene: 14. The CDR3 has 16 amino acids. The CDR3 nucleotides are TGCGCCAGCAGCTTAACCTCACAGGGGAGTCATTTTGGCTACACCTTC. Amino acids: CASSLTSQGSHFGYTF.

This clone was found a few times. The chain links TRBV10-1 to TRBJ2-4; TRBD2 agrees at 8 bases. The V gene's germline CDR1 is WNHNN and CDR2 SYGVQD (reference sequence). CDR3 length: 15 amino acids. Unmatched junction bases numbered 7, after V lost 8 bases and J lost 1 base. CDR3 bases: TGCGCCAGCGAGAGTAGCGGGACCGCCAAAAACATTCAGTACTTC. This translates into CASESSGTAKNIQYF.

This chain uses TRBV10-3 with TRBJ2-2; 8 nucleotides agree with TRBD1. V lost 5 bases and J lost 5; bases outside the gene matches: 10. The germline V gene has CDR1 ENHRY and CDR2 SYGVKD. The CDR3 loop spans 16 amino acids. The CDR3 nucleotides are TGTGCCATCAGTCCTAGCAGGGGGCGTAATACCGGGGAGCTGTTTTTT. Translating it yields CAISPSRGRNTGELFF.

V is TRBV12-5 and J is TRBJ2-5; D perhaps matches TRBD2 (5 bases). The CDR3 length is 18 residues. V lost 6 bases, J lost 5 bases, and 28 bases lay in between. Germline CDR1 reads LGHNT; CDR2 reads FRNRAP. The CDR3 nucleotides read TGTGCTAGTGGACTCAACCCTGTGGGAGCCGATCTCCCCGAGACCCAGTACTTC. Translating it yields CASGLNPVGADLPETQYF.